A single sample gave rise to the 15 T cell receptor beta chains below, sequenced in a study of shared clonotypes between healthy human individuals. Profiling relied on immunoSEQ multiplex PCR, and the TCRdb table lists in-frame clones only, not all of them. Of under 2.5 million clones detected, approximately 90% appear once; the ten largest clones hold 0.37%. Sequenced input: naive CD4+ T cells from PBMCs. Subset denoted: CD45RA+ positively selected. The receptors originated from a man aged 18 to 29 in good health. Some clones in this sample may be carry-over from other donors' samples.

The V gene is TRBV10-3, the J gene TRBJ2-7, with D uncertain. The germline V and J ends were trimmed by 10 bases and 5 bases, with 21 bases remaining between them. The CDR3 totals 14 residues. Germline values: CDR1 ENHRY, CDR2 SYGVKD. CDR3 in amino acids: CATNVPNRPDEQYF. The CDR3 nucleotides read TGTGCCACCAATGTACCGAACCGGCCGGACGAGCAGTACTTC.

V gene TRBV7-8 combines with J gene TRBJ1-4, with 7 bases matching TRBD1. In germline, CDR1 is SGHVS, CDR2 FQNEAQ. Losses at the gene ends were 5 bases for V and 5 bases for J; bases not matched to a gene: 11. The CDR3 is made up of 16 amino acids. Here the CDR3 reads CASSQGGARENEKLFF. The CDR3 coding sequence is TGTGCCAGCAGCCAAGGGGGCGCCAGGGAAAATGAAAAACTGTTTTTT.

The V call is TRBV15, the J call TRBJ1-3; D gene uncertain. The germline CDR1 and CDR2 sequences are LNHNV and YYDKDF (reference sequence). The V and J ends lost 1 base and 0 bases respectively, with 7 bases between them. The CDR3 runs to 15 residues. This CDR3 reads CATSRVRASGNTIYF. CDR3 DNA: TGTGCCACCAGCAGAGTTCGGGCCTCTGGAAACACCATATATTTT.

A few counts support this clone. The chain combines TRBV9 with TRBJ1-1; no clear D gene. The CDR3 runs 15 residues. Germline CDR1 is SGDLS and CDR2 is YYNGEE. V was pared by 4 bases and J by 0 bases, with 13 bases between. The CDR3 loop reads CASSPKSALNTEAFF. In nucleotides, the CDR3 is TGTGCCAGCAGCCCAAAGTCTGCGCTGAACACTGAAGCTTTCTTT.

J is TRBJ2-3 and V is TRBV6-5; no definite D call. This CDR3 region has 13 residues. Trimming took off 0 bases at V and 2 bases at J, with 3 bases between the two ends. CDR1 is MNHEY, CDR2 SVGAGI, per germline. The CDR3 DNA sequence: TGTGCCAGCAGTTACTCCCCCACAGATACGCAGTATTTT. Amino acid sequence: CASSYSPTDTQYF.

The chain links TRBV10-2 to TRBJ1-5, with a weak D call TRBD1 (5 bases). The germline gives CDR1 WSHSY, CDR2 SAAADI. This CDR3 has 15 residues. The germline V and J ends were trimmed by 0 bases and 6 bases, with 12 bases remaining between them. The CDR3 region is CASSESRRVGQPQHF. The CDR3 bases are TGCGCCAGCAGTGAGTCGCGCAGGGTGGGTCAGCCCCAGCATTTT.

The chain joins TRBV18 to TRBJ1-2; possible D gene TRBD1, 6 bases. Trimming took 4 bases from V and 5 from J, leaving 14 bases between them. The CDR3 covers 14 residues. The germline gives CDR1 KGHSH, CDR2 LQKENI. This chain's CDR3 is CASSLGQPLYGYTF. The CDR3 region has the DNA TGTGCCAGCTCACTCGGACAGCCTCTATATGGCTACACCTTC.

The CDR3 reads CAWMGARGLYNEQFF. As DNA, the CDR3 is TGTGCCTGGATGGGGGCGCGGGGCCTGTACAATGAGCAGTTCTTC. V is TRBV30 and J is TRBJ2-1, with D possibly being TRBD1 or TRBD2 (6 bases each). Germline CDR1 reads GTSNPN; CDR2 reads SVGIG (reference sequence). Trimming cost V 4 bases and J 4 bases, with 17 bases left between them. The CDR3 has 15 amino acids. Complete variable domain (other parts from reference TRBV30 and TRBJ2-1): SQTIHQWPATLVQPVGSPLSLECTVEGTSNPNLYWYRQAAGRGLQLLFYSVGIGQISSEVPQNLSASRPQDRQFILSSKKLLLSDSGFYLCAWMGARGLYNEQFFGPGTRLTVL.

For this clone: Other DNA sequences in the same sample also yield this CDR3. This chain connects TRBV9 to TRBJ2-3; TRBD2 matches 11 bases. This CDR3 has 15 amino acids. Germline CDR1 SGDLS, CDR2 YYNGEE. Losses at the gene ends were 2 bases for V and 3 bases for J; bases not matched to a gene: 2. The CDR3 region has the DNA TGTGCCAGCAGCGTGAGACTAGCGGGAACAGATACGCAGTATTTT. Its translation: CASSVRLAGTDTQYF.

The genes are TRBV27 and TRBJ1-1; D is unresolved. The CDR3 extends over 13 amino acids. Germline loops: CDR1 MNHEY, CDR2 SMNVEV (reference sequence). Trimming removed 5 bases at V and 4 bases at J, with 11 bases between. DNA of the CDR3: TGTGCCAGCAGTACCGATCGGGGCACTGAAGCTTTCTTT. This codes for CASSTDRGTEAFF.

The chain uses TRBV19 and TRBJ2-1, with 10 positions matching TRBD2. The junction had 15 bases not matched to a gene; V was cut back by 2 bases and J by 5 bases. CDR3 size: 19 residues. Germline assignment: CDR1 LNHDA and CDR2 SQIVND (reference sequence). The CDR3 reads CASSIIGGAGGLRNNEQFF. The CDR3 nucleotides read TGTGCCAGTAGTATAATCGGGGGAGCGGGAGGGCTTCGGAACAATGAGCAGTTCTTC.

The chain combines TRBV29-1 with TRBJ1-4; tentatively, D is TRBD1 (6 bases). From germline, CDR1 is SQVTM and CDR2 ANQGSEA. Trimming pared 4 bases from V and 8 bases from J, leaving 11 bases between. CDR3 length equals 12 residues. The CDR3 nucleotides are TGCAGCGTTGCGGGGGGGGCAGAAAAACTGTTTTTT. This encodes CSVAGGAEKLFF.

In this sample, this clone turned up a few times. The chain has TRBV28 and TRBJ1-2; D is unclear. Germline CDR1 and CDR2: MDHEN and SYDVKM. The V gene lost 8 bases and the J gene lost 5 bases, with 6 bases spanning the gap. The CDR3 runs 10 residues. In DNA form, the CDR3 reads TGTGCCAGCCAAGGATATGGCTACACCTTC. Translating it yields CASQGYGYTF.

The genes are TRBV28 and TRBJ2-7; D is ambiguous. The CDR3 runs 14 residues. Per the germline V gene, CDR1 is MDHEN and CDR2 is SYDVKM. Trimming left V 6 bases short and J 3 bases short, with 15 bases between. CDR3 nucleotide sequence: TGTGCCAGCAGACGCCCCGGTGGCAGCTACGAGCAGTACTTC. It encodes CASRRPGGSYEQYF.

This chain uses TRBV4-3 with TRBJ2-3, with D perhaps matching TRBD2 (5 bases). The V and J ends lost 4 bases and 3 bases respectively, with 17 bases between them. Germline values: CDR1 LGHNA, CDR2 YSLEER. The CDR3 sequence is 16 residues long. CDR3 amino acids: CASSPRGWGLTDTQYF. Written as DNA, the CDR3 is TGCGCCAGCAGCCCGCGAGGGTGGGGATTAACAGATACGCAGTATTTT.